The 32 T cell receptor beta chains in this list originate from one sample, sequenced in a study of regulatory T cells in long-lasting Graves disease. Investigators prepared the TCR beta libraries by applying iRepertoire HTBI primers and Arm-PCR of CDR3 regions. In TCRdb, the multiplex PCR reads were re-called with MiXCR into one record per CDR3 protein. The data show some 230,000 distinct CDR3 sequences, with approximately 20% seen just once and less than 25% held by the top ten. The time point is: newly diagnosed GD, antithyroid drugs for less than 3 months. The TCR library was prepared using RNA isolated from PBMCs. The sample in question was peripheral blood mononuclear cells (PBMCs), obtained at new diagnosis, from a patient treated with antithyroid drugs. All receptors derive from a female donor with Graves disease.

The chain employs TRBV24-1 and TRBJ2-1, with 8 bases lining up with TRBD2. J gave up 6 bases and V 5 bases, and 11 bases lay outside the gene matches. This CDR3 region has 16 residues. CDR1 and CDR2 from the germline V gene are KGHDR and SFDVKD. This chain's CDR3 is CATSGAGTREVNEQFF. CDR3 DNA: TGTGCCACCAGTGGTGCAGGGACTAGAGAGGTCAATGAGCAGTTCTTC.

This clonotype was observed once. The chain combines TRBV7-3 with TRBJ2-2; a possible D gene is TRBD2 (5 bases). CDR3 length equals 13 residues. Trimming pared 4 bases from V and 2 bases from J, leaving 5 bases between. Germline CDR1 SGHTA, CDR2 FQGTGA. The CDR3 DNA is TGTGCCAGCAGCTGGACTAACACCGGGGAGCTGTTTTTT. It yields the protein CASSWTNTGELFF.

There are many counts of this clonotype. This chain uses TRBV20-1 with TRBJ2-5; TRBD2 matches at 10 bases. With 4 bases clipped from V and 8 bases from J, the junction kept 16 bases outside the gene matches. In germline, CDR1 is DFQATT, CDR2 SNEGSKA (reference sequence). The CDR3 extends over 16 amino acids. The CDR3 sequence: CSANPGTSARGVTQYF. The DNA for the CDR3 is TGCAGTGCTAACCCCGGGACTAGCGCTCGAGGGGTCACCCAGTACTTC.

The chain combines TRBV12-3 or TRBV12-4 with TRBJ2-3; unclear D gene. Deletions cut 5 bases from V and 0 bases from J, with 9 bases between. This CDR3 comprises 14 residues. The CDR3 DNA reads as TGTGCCAGCAGTGGGAACGGGAGCACAGATACGCAGTATTTT. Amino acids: CASSGNGSTDTQYF.

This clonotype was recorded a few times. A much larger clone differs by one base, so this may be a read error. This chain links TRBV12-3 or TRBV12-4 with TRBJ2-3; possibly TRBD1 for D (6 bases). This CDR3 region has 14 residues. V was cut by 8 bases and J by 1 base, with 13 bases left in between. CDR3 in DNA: TGTGCCAGCCGGCCAGGGGTCCGCACAGATACGCAGTATTTT. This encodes CASRPGVRTDTQYF.

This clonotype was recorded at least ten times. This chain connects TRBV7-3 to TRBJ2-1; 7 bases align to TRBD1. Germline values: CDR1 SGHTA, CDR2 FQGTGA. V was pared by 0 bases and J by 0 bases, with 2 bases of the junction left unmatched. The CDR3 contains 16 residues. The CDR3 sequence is CASSLTGGNSYNEQFF. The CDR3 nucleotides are TGTGCCAGCAGCTTAACAGGGGGCAACTCCTACAATGAGCAGTTCTTC.

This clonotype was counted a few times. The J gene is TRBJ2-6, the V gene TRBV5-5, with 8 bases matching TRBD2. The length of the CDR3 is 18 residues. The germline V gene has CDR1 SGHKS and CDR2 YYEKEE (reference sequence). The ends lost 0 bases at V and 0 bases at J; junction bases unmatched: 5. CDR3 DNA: TGTGCCAGCAGCTTGGCGGGGGGGAAGTACTCTGGGGCCAACGTCCTGACTTTC. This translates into CASSLAGGKYSGANVLTF.

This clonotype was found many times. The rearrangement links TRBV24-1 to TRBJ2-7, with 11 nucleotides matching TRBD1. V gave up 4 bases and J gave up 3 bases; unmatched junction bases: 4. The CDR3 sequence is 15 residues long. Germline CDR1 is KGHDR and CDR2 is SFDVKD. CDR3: CATSERTGGGYEQYF. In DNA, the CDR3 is TGTGCCACCAGTGAACGGACAGGGGGCGGCTACGAGCAGTACTTC.

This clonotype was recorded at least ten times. CDR3 in amino acids: CATSDEGVYTQYF. The CDR3 DNA reads as TGTGCCACCAGTGATGAAGGGGTCTATACGCAGTATTTT. The V gene is TRBV24-1, the J gene TRBJ2-3, with D possibly matching TRBD1 (5 bases). This CDR3 spans 13 amino acids. Germline V lookup: CDR1 KGHDR, CDR2 SFDVKD. Trimming pared 3 bases from V and 7 bases from J, leaving 10 bases between.

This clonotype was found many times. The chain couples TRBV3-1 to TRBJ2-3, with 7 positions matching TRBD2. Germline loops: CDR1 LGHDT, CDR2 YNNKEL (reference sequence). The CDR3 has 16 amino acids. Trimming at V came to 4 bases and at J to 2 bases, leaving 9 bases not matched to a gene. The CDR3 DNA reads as TGTGCCAGCAGCCGTGGCGCAGCGGGGTTCACAGATACGCAGTATTTT. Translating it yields CASSRGAAGFTDTQYF.

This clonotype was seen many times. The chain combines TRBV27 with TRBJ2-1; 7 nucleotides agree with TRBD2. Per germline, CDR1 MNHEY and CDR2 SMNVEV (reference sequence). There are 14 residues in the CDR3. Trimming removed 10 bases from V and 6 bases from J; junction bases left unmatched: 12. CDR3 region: CAIIKAGTTNEQFF. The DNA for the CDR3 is TGTGCCATCATTAAAGCGGGAACCACCAATGAGCAGTTCTTC.

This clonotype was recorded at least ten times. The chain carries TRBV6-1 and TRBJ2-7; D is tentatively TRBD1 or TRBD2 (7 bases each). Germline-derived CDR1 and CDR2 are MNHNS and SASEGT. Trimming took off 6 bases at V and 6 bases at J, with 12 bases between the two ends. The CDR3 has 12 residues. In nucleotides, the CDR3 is TGTGCCAGCAGCGACAGGGAGGGCGAGCAGTACTTC. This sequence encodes CASSDREGEQYF.

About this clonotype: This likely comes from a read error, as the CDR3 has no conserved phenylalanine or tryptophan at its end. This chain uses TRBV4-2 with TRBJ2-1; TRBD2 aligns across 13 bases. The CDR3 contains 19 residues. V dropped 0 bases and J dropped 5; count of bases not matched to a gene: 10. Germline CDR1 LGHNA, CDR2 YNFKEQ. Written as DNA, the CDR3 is TGTGCCAGCAGCCAAGATCTACTAGCGGGAGGGTATATCCACAATGAGCAGTTCCTC. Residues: CASSQDLLAGGYIHNEQFL.

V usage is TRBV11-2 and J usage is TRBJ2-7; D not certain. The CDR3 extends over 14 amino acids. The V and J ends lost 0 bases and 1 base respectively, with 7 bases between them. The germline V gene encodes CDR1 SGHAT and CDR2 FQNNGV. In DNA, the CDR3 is TGTGCCAGCAGCTTAGAAGAGACATCCTACGAGCAGTACGTC. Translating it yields CASSLEETSYEQYV.

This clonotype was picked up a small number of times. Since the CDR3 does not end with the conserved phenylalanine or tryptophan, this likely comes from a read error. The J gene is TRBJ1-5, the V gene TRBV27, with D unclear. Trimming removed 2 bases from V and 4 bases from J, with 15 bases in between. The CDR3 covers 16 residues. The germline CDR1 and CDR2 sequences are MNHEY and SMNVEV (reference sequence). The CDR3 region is CASSLTALGLNQPQHL. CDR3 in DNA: TGTGCCAGCAGTTTAACCGCCCTTGGTCTAAATCAGCCCCAGCATCTT.

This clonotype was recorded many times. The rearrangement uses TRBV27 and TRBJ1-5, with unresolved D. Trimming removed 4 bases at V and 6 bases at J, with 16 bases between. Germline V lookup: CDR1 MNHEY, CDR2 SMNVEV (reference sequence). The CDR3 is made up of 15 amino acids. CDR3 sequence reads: CASSSLTAVGQPQHF. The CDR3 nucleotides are TGTGCCAGCAGTTCCCTGACCGCTGTGGGTCAGCCCCAGCATTTT.

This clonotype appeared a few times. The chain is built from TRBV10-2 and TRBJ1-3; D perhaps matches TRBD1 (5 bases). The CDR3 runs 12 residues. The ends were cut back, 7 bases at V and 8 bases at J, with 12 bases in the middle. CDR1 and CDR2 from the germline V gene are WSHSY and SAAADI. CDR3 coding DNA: TGCGCCAGCATCGGACGGGACTACACCATATATTTT. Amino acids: CASIGRDYTIYF.

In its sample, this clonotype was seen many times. CDR3 nucleotide sequence: TGTGCCAGCAGCTCAGTACAGGGGTCTGGCTACACCTTC. Translation gives CASSSVQGSGYTF. V usage is TRBV11-2 and J usage is TRBJ1-2; 7 bases are shared with TRBD1. The CDR3 extends over 13 amino acids. Trimming removed 4 bases from V and 7 bases from J; junction bases left unmatched: 6. Per the germline V gene, CDR1 is SGHAT and CDR2 is FQNNGV.

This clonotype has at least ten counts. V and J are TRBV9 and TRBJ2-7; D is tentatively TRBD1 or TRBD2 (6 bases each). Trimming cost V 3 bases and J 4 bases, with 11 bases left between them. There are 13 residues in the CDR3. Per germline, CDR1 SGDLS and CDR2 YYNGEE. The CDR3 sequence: CASSGAGHYEQYF. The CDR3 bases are TGTGCCAGCAGCGGGGCGGGACATTACGAGCAGTACTTC.

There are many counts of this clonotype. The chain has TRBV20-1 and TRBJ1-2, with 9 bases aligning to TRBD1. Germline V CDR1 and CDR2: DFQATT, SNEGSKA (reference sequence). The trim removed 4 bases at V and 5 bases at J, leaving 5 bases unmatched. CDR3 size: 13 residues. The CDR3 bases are TGCAGTGCTACAACCGGGACAGGGTATGGCTACACCTTC. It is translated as CSATTGTGYGYTF.

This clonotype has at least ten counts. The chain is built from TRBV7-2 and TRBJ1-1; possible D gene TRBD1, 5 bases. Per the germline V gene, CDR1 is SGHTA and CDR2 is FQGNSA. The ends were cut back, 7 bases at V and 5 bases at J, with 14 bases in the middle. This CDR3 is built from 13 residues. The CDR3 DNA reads TGTGCCAGCACCCCACGCGGGGGGACTGAAGCTTTCTTT. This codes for CASTPRGGTEAFF.

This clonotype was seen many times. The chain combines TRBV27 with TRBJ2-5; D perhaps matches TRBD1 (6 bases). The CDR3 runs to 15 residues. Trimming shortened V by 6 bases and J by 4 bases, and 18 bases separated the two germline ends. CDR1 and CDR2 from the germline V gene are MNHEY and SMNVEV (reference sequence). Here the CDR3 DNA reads TGTGCCAGCAGATATATGGGGGCGCGGGTAGAGACCCAGTACTTC. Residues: CASRYMGARVETQYF.

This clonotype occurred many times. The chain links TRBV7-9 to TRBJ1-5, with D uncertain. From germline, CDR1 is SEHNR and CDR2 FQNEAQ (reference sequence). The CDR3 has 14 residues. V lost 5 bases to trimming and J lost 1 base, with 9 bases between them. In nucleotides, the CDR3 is TGTGCCAGCAGCCCCGGCGTGAGCAATCAGCCCCAGCATTTT. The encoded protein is CASSPGVSNQPQHF.

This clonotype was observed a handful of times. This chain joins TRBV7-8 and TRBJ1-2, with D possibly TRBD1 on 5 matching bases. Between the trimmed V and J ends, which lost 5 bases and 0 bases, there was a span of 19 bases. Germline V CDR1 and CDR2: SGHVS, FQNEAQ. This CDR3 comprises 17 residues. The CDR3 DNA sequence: TGTGCCAGCAGCCGCGGGGGGGGATTACTGGCTAACTATGGCTACACCTTC. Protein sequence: CASSRGGGLLANYGYTF.

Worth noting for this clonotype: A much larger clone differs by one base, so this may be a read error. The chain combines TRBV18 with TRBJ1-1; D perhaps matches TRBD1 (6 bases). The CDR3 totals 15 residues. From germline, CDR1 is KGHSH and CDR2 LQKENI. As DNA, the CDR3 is TGTGCCAGCTCACCAAGCACAGGGCGCGGCACTGAAGTTTTCTTT. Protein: CASSPSTGRGTEVFF.

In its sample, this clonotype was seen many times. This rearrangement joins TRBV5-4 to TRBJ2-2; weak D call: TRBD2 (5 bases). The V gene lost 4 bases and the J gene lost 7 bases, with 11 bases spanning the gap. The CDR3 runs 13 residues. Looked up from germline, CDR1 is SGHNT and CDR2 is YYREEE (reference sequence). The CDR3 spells CASSLIASGELFF. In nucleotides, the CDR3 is TGTGCCAGCAGCCTTATAGCGAGCGGGGAGCTGTTTTTT.

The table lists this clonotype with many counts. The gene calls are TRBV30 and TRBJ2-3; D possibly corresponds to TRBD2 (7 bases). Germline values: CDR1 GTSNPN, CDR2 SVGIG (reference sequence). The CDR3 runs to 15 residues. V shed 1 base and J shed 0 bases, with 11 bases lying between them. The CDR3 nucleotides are TGTGCCTGGAGTGAAGGGAGGGGGAGCACAGATACGCAGTATTTT. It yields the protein CAWSEGRGSTDTQYF.

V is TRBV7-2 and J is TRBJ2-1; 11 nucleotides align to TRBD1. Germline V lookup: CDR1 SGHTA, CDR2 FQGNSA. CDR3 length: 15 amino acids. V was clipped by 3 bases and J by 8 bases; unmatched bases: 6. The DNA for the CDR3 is TGTGCCAGCAGCTTTGGGACAGGGGGGGTCTATGAGCAGTTCTTC. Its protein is CASSFGTGGVYEQFF.

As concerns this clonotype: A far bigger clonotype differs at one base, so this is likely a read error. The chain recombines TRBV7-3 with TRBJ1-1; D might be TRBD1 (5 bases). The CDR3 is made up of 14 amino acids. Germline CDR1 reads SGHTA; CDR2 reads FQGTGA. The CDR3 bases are TGTGCCGGCAGCTTTTTCCGGGACAACACTGAAGCTTTCTTT. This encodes CAGSFFRDNTEAFF.

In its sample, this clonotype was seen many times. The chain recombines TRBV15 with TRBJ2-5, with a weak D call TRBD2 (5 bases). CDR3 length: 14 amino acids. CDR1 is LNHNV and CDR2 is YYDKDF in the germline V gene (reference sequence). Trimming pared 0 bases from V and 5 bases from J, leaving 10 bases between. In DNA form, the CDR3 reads TGTGCCACCAGCAGAGATGCGGGTCCGGAGACCCAGTACTTC. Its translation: CATSRDAGPETQYF.

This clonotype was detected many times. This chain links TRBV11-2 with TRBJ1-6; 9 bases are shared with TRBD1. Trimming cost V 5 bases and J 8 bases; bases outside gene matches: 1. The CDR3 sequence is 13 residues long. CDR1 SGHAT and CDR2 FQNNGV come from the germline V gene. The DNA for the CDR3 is TGTGCCAGCAGCCGGGACAGGGATTCACCCCTCCACTTT. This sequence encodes CASSRDRDSPLHF.

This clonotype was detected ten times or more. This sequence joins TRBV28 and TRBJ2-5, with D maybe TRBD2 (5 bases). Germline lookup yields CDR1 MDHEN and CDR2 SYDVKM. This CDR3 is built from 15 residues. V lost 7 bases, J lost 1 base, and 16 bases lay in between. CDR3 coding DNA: TGTGCCAGCATTACGGACTCCAACCCCCAAGAGACCCAGTACTTC. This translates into CASITDSNPQETQYF.